These T cell receptor beta chains were read from a single sample in a study of blood T cell repertoires in COVID-19. Sequencing was performed with immunoSEQ multiplex PCR; in TCRdb, only in-frame clones are kept and a portion is missing. The data contain approximately 96,000 clones, 85% to 95% of them singletons. Material: peripheral blood. These receptor sequences come from a man in his fifties or sixties with acute or convalescent COVID-19. The conserved cysteine and the conserved F or W are not part of the CDR3 here. The order of the fields is J gene, V gene, CDR3 protein.

>TRBJ2-3|TRBV7-3
ASSFYGGSTDTQY
>TRBJ2-7|TRBV4-3
ASSQDRGQGNEQY
>TRBJ2-3|TRBV2
AGLAGGTDTQY
>TRBJ2-1|TRBV5-1
ASSIGQGGGESEQF
>TRBJ2-3|TRBV6-1
ASSDLAGGGDTQY
>TRBJ2-3|TRBV12-5
ASGLGAGGRDTQY
>TRBJ2-1|TRBV7-9
ASSFYQGIYNEQF
>TRBJ2-3|TRBV7-2
ASSPQGSRTDTQY
>TRBJ1-1|TRBV30
ACHLRGITEAF
>TRBJ2-5|TRBV5-1
ASSSLGRGKETQY
>TRBJ2-5|TRBV9
ASSVQGRETQY
>TRBJ2-7|TRBV19
ASSPPWTSSTEQY
>TRBJ2-5|TRBV5-1
ASSLGLAVETQY
>TRBJ2-1|TRBV9
ASSVRGLGNEQF
>TRBJ1-1|TRBV30
AWSRQGGTGAF
>TRBJ1-2|TRBV24-1
ATSDPQGNYGYT
>TRBJ2-5|TRBV10-1
ASRQGLAKETQY
>TRBJ2-2|TRBV19
ASSLGLAGGGTGELF
>TRBJ2-4|TRBV28
ASSLTGVAKNIQY
>TRBJ1-1|TRBV27
ASSDTGARTEAF
>TRBJ1-6|TRBV4-3
ASSQDAGLLHSPLH
>TRBJ2-3|TRBV19
ASSIDGTGRLY
>TRBJ1-3|TRBV28
ASSLRAGKGGNTIY
>TRBJ1-1|TRBV19
ASSMGRATEAF
>TRBJ1-4|TRBV19
ASSVGEREKLF
>TRBJ2-5|TRBV7-2
ASSSRAGGSLRETQY
>TRBJ2-7|TRBV29-1
SVESSSGKSYEQY